The present TCR beta chain was sequenced within a study of T cells after yellow fever vaccination. The CDR3 runs to 15 residues. Germline lookup yields CDR1 SGHAT and CDR2 FQNNGV. Trimming shortened V by 5 bases and J by 4 bases, and 12 bases separated the two germline ends. For this clonotype: The antigen is unknown.

TCRdb passed the 5' RACE reads through MiXCR, listing each CDR3 protein once. Here the sample spans 200,000 to 300,000 distinct CDR3 sequences, 6% to 7.5% being singletons. Findings and limits, study-wide: A small share of clonotypes appeared in both CD4 and CD8 compartments.

This chain joins TRBV11-2 and TRBJ2-6; D is unresolved. This TCR derives from a man younger than 40 who received the YFV17D yellow fever vaccine. The sample here was CD4+ T cells sorted from PBMCs, taken 15 days after the yellow fever booster vaccination. CDR3 sequence (DNA): TGTGCCAGCAGCCCACAACATGGAGGGGCCAACGTCCTGACTTTC. Encoded protein: CASSPQHGGANVLTF.